A selection of T cell receptor beta chains follows, all from one sample in a study of shared clonotypes between healthy human individuals. Generated by immunoSEQ multiplex PCR, the TCRdb table keeps only in-frame clones and is missing some. The sample has approximately 1.5 million clones, nearly 99% seen once. The material sequenced was naive CD4+ T cells sorted from blood. Receptors were obtained from a man aged 30-40 years in good health. Both conserved end residues are part of each CDR3. A D gene is named only where the DNA matches it firmly. A clone size is listed for some rows: how often the clone was seen (once, few, many), or a class if it is expanded.

>.|.|TRBV5-1|TRBJ2-6
CASSDPGANVLTF
TGCGCCAGCAGCGACCCAGGGGCCAACGTCCTGACTTTC
>.|TRBD1|TRBV19|TRBJ2-7
CASKRTGVYEQYF
TGTGCCAGTAAAAGGACAGGGGTCTACGAGCAGTACTTC
>.|.|TRBV5-1|TRBJ2-1
CASSLGAENNEQFF
TGCGCCAGCAGCTTGGGGGCAGAGAACAATGAGCAGTTCTTC
>.|.|TRBV27|TRBJ1-1
CASSLKPNTEAFF
TGTGCCAGCAGTTTAAAACCGAACACTGAAGCTTTCTTT
>.|.|TRBV5-4|TRBJ1-2
CASSLNSYGYTF
TGTGCCAGCAGCTTGAACAGCTATGGCTACACCTTC
>.|.|TRBV10-3|TRBJ1-2
CATLSEGTGRRNYGYTF
TGTGCCACGTTGAGTGAGGGGACGGGGAGAAGAAACTATGGCTACACCTTC
>.|TRBD1|TRBV28|TRBJ2-7
CASSYGTAYEQYF
TGTGCCAGCAGTTACGGGACAGCCTACGAGCAGTACTTC
>.|.|TRBV5-1|TRBJ1-3
CASSLEGSGNTIYF
TGCGCCAGCAGCTTGGAGGGGTCTGGAAACACCATATATTTT
>.|.|TRBV15|TRBJ2-7
CATSSPRDAPYEQYF
TGTGCCACCAGCAGCCCGAGGGATGCCCCCTACGAGCAGTACTTC
>once|.|TRBV5-1|TRBJ2-7
CASSLMPPTREQYF
TGCGCCAGCAGCTTGATGCCCCCTACGCGCGAGCAGTACTTC
>.|TRBD2|TRBV7-2|TRBJ2-1
CASSWRLAGYNEQFF
TGTGCCAGCAGCTGGAGACTAGCGGGGTACAATGAGCAGTTCTTC
>.|TRBD1|TRBV18|TRBJ2-7
CASSPGTGGTYEQYF
TGTGCCAGCTCACCAGGGACAGGGGGCACCTACGAGCAGTACTTC
>.|TRBD1|TRBV15|TRBJ2-3
CATSRGGQGHTDTQYF
TGTGCCACCAGCAGAGGTGGACAGGGACACACAGATACGCAGTATTTT
>.|.|TRBV30|TRBJ2-3
CAWTPPGDLSTDTQYF
TGTGCCTGGACCCCCCCAGGAGACCTTAGCACAGATACGCAGTATTTT
>.|.|TRBV28|TRBJ1-1
CASSLARAGTEAFF
TGTGCCAGCAGTTTAGCCAGGGCAGGGACTGAAGCTTTCTTT
>.|TRBD1|TRBV5-1|TRBJ1-1
CASSLAGTGVLGNTEAFF
TGCGCCAGCAGCTTGGCCGGGACAGGGGTTTTGGGGAACACTGAAGCTTTCTTT
>.|.|TRBV29-1|TRBJ2-2
CSVAEGTGELFF
TGCAGCGTTGCGGAGGGTACCGGGGAGCTGTTTTTT
>.|.|TRBV5-4|TRBJ2-7
CASSFPQDGEQYF
TGTGCCAGCAGCTTCCCCCAGGATGGCGAGCAGTACTTC
>.|.|TRBV28|TRBJ2-7
CASSLAGQGMYEQYF
TGTGCCAGCAGTCTAGCGGGACAGGGTATGTACGAGCAGTACTTC
>.|.|TRBV5-1|TRBJ2-1
CASSGGAPNVYNEQFF
TGCGCCAGCAGCGGGGGGGCGCCCAACGTCTACAATGAGCAGTTCTTC
>.|TRBD1|TRBV19|TRBJ1-2
CASSIDGTGTGGYTF
TGTGCCAGTAGTATAGATGGGACAGGGACGGGCGGCTACACCTTC